This entry concerns a single T cell receptor (beta chain). Its antigen is still unknown. Other nucleotide sequences in the sample specify the same CDR3. In the PCR, 60 Vbeta and 13 Jbeta primers were used. Measured with immunoSEQ multiplex PCR; TCRdb has only the in-frame clones, and not every one. The sample shows 85,000 to 130,000 clones, approximately 79% of them seen only once. Trimming cost V 5 bases and J 5 bases, with 12 bases left between them. The V gene's germline CDR1 is SEHNR and CDR2 FQNEAQ (reference sequence). The CDR3 length is 13 residues. The record originates from a study of cytomegalovirus exposure and HLA in healthy donors. Study background: Among roughly 180 million T cells, an earlier analysis found 117 million unique TCR beta sequences.

The study's findings and limits: A later analysis reportedly found that, within productive TCRs, an Asian-associated ancestry cluster had fewer N-insertions than the mean observed across the approximately 700 donors. Earlier analysis yielded a pattern in which most TCR beta V segments were productive about 90% or about 30% of the time.

The rearrangement links TRBV7-9 to TRBJ1-1, with no clear D. This clonotype was obtained from a man aged 55 to 69 in good health and CMV-seronegative. What was sequenced was PBMCs. The CDR3 DNA reads TGTGCCAGCAGCCTTAACCCGGGGACTGAAGCTTTCTTT. Its protein is CASSLNPGTEAFF.